The sequence of this T cell receptor beta chain was determined in a study of STAT5B mutations in CD4+ large granular lymphocyte leukemia. The CDR3 totals 15 residues. Germline CDR1 SGHRS, CDR2 YFSETQ. Trimming removed 1 base from V and 6 bases from J, with 16 bases in between. Sequenced by immunoSEQ multiplex PCR; TCRdb stores in-frame clones only, minus some. The sample carries 40,000 to 55,000 clones, 80% to 90% recorded once. The sequence was collected from a human donor in good health. The material sequenced was CD4+ T cells from blood buffy coats. The chain links TRBV5-1 to TRBJ2-5; D possibly corresponds to TRBD1 (6 bases). CDR3 coding DNA: TGCGCCAGCAGCTTGACCAGGGACATCAGAAAGACCCAGTACTTC. It yields the protein CASSLTRDIRKTQYF.